Listed below are T cell receptor beta chains from one sample, sequenced in a study of T cell changes during pregnancy in multiple sclerosis. TCRdb's table, derived via immunoSEQ multiplex PCR, lists solely in-frame clones and lacks some. The data show around 71,000 clones, about 92% seen once. Sequenced material: peripheral blood, taken in the third trimester of pregnancy. The receptors come from a female donor with multiple sclerosis, enrolled in a pregnancy study. Each CDR3 is given with its conserved first and last residue.

v_call,j_call,cdr3_aa
TRBV27,TRBJ2-7,CASSFRLAGREQYF
TRBV12-5,TRBJ2-3,CASGSRRDTQYF
TRBV28,TRBJ1-1,CASIQATGVNTEAFF
TRBV28,TRBJ2-3,CASRVAGGFTDTQYF
TRBV4-1,TRBJ1-3,CASSQVSPGGHTIYF
TRBV25-1,TRBJ2-7,CASSEFAGSEQYF
TRBV7-2,TRBJ1-5,CASSLATGSDQPQHF
TRBV11-2,TRBJ2-7,CASSRGSLLLYEQYF
TRBV30,TRBJ1-5,CAWSPGGYSNQPQHF
TRBV28,TRBJ2-7,CATLSQRDLYEQYF
TRBV5-6,TRBJ2-5,CASSLARETQYF
TRBV4-2,TRBJ2-1,CASSQVFRGTSGYNEQFF
TRBV9,TRBJ2-7,CASSVGGTGVGEQYF
TRBV11-2,TRBJ2-1,CASSLGPGSSYNEQFF
TRBV5-1,TRBJ1-4,CASSVQGGGNEKLFF
TRBV5-6,TRBJ1-4,CASGREATNEKLFF
TRBV10-2,TRBJ1-5,CASSEEPRTAQHF
TRBV30,TRBJ2-2,CAWDIGWAGNTGELFF
TRBV5-1,TRBJ2-3,CASSWQREIFSDTQYF
TRBV27,TRBJ2-1,CASSLGYSGGDNEQFF
TRBV30,TRBJ1-5,CAWSVGWENQPQHF
TRBV7-6,TRBJ2-7,CASSLAWASGKPSYEQYF
TRBV19,TRBJ2-2,CASSEQGMDTGELFF
TRBV7-9,TRBJ2-1,CASSFAGYEQFF
TRBV5-1,TRBJ2-3,CASSFLSDTQYF
TRBV2,TRBJ1-5,CASRGTDNSNQPQHF
TRBV5-6,TRBJ2-7,CASMRGNVKQYF
TRBV2,TRBJ1-5,CASRITGGGNQPQHF
TRBV21-1,TRBJ1-3,CASTNQDKNTIYF
TRBV4-1,TRBJ2-7,CASSQEGLAGGREQYF
TRBV19,TRBJ2-7,CASSGQYHASYEQYF
TRBV29-1,TRBJ2-5,CSVVGLEDQETQYF
TRBV19,TRBJ2-2,CASNLPSAGSTGELFF
TRBV5-1,TRBJ1-2,CASSRTFAERYGYTF
TRBV4-1,TRBJ2-1,CASSQEGTSDYNEQFF
TRBV4-1,TRBJ2-7,CASSQVGNSYEQYF
TRBV5-4,TRBJ1-1,CASSLGGRVGAEAFF
TRBV5-1,TRBJ2-1,CASSSTSGLAGVLEQFF
TRBV25-1,TRBJ2-1,CASSESRQSLSYNEQFF
TRBV20-1,TRBJ2-3,CSAQQLHTQYF
TRBV6-5,TRBJ2-5,CASSYSNQGGTQYF
TRBV9,TRBJ2-1,CASSVDAGSPGNEQFF
TRBV14,TRBJ1-2,CASSQVRDTGYTF
TRBV15,TRBJ2-1,CATSRELWTYSYNEQFF
TRBV10-1,TRBJ2-2,CASSPGQGGTGELFF
TRBV19,TRBJ1-5,CASSKTGRGNQPQHF